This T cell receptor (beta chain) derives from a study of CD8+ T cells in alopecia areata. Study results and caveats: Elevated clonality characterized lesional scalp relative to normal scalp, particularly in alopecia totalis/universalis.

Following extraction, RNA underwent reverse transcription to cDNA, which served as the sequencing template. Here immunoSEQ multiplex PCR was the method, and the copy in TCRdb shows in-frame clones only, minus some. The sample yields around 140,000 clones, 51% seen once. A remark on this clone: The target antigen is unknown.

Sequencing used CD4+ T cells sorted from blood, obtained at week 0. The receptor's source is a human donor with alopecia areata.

The CDR3 DNA follows: TGTGCCAGCAGCTCCCGGGGACTAGCGGGAGGAATTGAGCAGTTCTTC. This sequence encodes CASSSRGLAGGIEQFF. The J gene is TRBJ2-1, the V gene TRBV6-6, with 15 bases lining up with TRBD2. CDR3 size: 16 residues. Germline CDR1 MNHNY, CDR2 SVGAGI (reference sequence). The V gene end was trimmed by 6 bases and the J gene end by 9 bases; junction bases not matched to a gene: 9.